What follows are 25 T cell receptor beta chains derived from one specimen sequenced in a study of tumor and adjacent non-tumor tissue in lung cancer. Three rounds of nested PCR, following a modified ARM-PCR protocol, produced the TCRbeta library. TCRdb itself ran the multiplex PCR reads through MiXCR, one entry per CDR3 protein. The sample includes tens of thousands of distinct CDR3 sequences, around 85% of them seen just once. This sample's RNA came from whole unsorted tissue. The sequencing sample was made of lung tumor tissue. The receptors stem from a woman between 50 and 59 years old with non-small cell lung cancer.

With respect to this clonotype: Mismatch with germline at one junction end may stem from a read error. V gene TRBV20-1 combines with J gene TRBJ2-1, with 14 bases lining up with TRBD2. This CDR3 has 18 amino acids. CDR1 and CDR2 from the germline V gene are DFQATT and SNEGSKA (reference sequence). The CDR3 loop reads CSVRKTHGLAGGHNEQFF. The CDR3 DNA reads TGCAGTGTTAGAAAAACCCACGGACTAGCGGGAGGCCACAATGAGCAGTTCTTC.

As to this clonotype: One junction end disagrees with the germline gene, perhaps due to a read error. V usage is TRBV30 and J usage is TRBJ2-6, with D perhaps given as TRBD1 or TRBD2 (5 bases each). CDR1 is GTSNPN, CDR2 SVGIG, per germline (reference sequence). CDR3 length: 14 amino acids. CDR3 amino acids: CVWSRGAGANVLNF. As DNA, the CDR3 is TGTGTCTGGAGTAGAGGGGCTGGGGCTAACGTCCTGAATTTC.

As concerns this clonotype: A read error is possible here, since a much larger clone lies one base away. J is TRBJ2-3 and V is TRBV20-1; 8 bases match TRBD2. CDR3 size: 13 residues. Trimming removed 7 bases from V and 5 bases from J; junction bases left unmatched: 8. Per the germline V gene, CDR1 is DFQATT and CDR2 is SNEGSKA (reference sequence). CDR3 residues: CSVDGRGGDTQYF. CDR3 nucleotide sequence: TGCAGTGTGGACGGGAGGGGAGGAGATACGCAGTATTTT.

In this sample, this clonotype is medium-sized. The genes are TRBV6-5 and TRBJ1-1; D gene uncertain. The CDR3 runs 12 residues. Germline values: CDR1 MNHEY, CDR2 SVGAGI. V lost 8 bases to trimming and J lost 0 bases, with 7 bases between them. The CDR3 region has the DNA TGTGCCAGCTCTCGGATGAACACTGAAGCTTTCTTT. Protein sequence: CASSRMNTEAFF.

V and J are TRBV4-2 and TRBJ1-2, with D maybe TRBD1 (6 bases). V was pared by 4 bases and J by 6 bases, with 24 bases between. Germline CDR1 and CDR2: LGHNA and YNFKEQ. The length of the CDR3 is 17 residues. The CDR3 nucleotides are TGTGCCAGCAGCCTAGATTCCGTCCAAGGGGGATACCATGGCTACACCTTC. Translation gives CASSLDSVQGGYHGYTF.

This clonotype was seen just once. The germline gene is not matched at one end of the junction; a read error may be the cause. The CDR3 region has the DNA TGCGTCAGCAGCCAAGATCGTTACAGGGCGATCACTGAAGCTTTTTTT. Protein: CVSSQDRYRAITEAFF. The J gene is TRBJ1-1, the V gene TRBV4-1; TRBD1 is a possible D gene (6 bases). CDR1 and CDR2 from the germline V gene are MGHRA and YSYEKL. The CDR3 length is 16 residues.

This clonotype has more than one count but fewer than ten. At one boundary the junction diverges from the germline segment, which might be a read error. The CDR3 DNA follows: TGTGCCGGCAGTGATAGGACAAGTTATTGGCCCCAGCATTTT. Translated, it gives CAGSDRTSYWPQHF. The chain uses TRBV6-1 and TRBJ1-5, with D possibly being TRBD1 (5 bases). There are 14 residues in the CDR3. The germline V gene has CDR1 MNHNS and CDR2 SASEGT.

As regards this clonotype: Mismatch with germline at one junction end may stem from a read error. The chain employs TRBV11-2 and TRBJ2-7; 9 bases are a match to TRBD2. Per the germline V gene, CDR1 is SGHAT and CDR2 is FQNNGV. The CDR3 has 14 residues. The CDR3 here is CASSLEGGGDEQYF. CDR3 nucleotides: TGTGCCAGTAGCTTAGAGGGCGGGGGGGACGAACAGTACTTC.

For this clonotype: One junction end does not reproduce the germline sequence, and a read error may be involved. The genes are TRBV6-2 or TRBV6-3 and TRBJ2-2; perhaps TRBD2 as D (5 bases). This CDR3 has 15 amino acids. CDR1 and CDR2 from the germline V gene are MNHEY and SVGEGT. CDR3 nucleotides: TGTGCCAGCAGTTGCGAGGGCGGAGGCTACGGGGAGCTGTTATTT. It translates to CASSCEGGGYGELLF.

Notes on this clonotype: This sequence may be a read error, since a much larger clone differs from it by one base. The V gene is TRBV7-9, the J gene TRBJ2-1, with 9 bases that match TRBD1. Germline V lookup: CDR1 SEHNR, CDR2 FQNEAQ (reference sequence). The CDR3 loop spans 15 amino acids. CDR3 bases: TGTGACAGCAGCCCCCCCACAGGGGGCACGGGTGAGCAGTTCTTC. Residues: CDSSPPTGGTGEQFF.

With regard to this clonotype: The junction and the germline gene differ at one end; a read error may be behind it. The gene calls are TRBV11-2 and TRBJ2-1, with D unresolved. CDR1 is SGHAT, CDR2 FQNNGV, per germline. The CDR3 spans 15 residues. The CDR3 DNA is TGTGCCAGCAGCTTATTTCCGGATTCCTATAATGAGCAGTTGTTC. It is translated as CASSLFPDSYNEQLF.

As regards this clonotype: The junction and the germline gene differ at one end; a read error may be behind it. This rearrangement joins TRBV6-2 or TRBV6-3 to TRBJ1-1; no firm D call. The CDR3 totals 13 residues. Per germline, CDR1 MNHEY and CDR2 SVGEGT. In DNA form, the CDR3 reads TGTGCCAGTAGTTACTCTGAGGACACTGAAGCTTTCTTT. It is translated as CASSYSEDTEAFF.

About this clonotype itself: Germline is not matched at one junction end, which may reflect a read error. For the CDR3, the DNA is TGCAGAGCTATCCGGGATAGGGTCGGGCAAGAGACCCAGTACTTC. Residues: CRAIRDRVGQETQYF. The chain recombines TRBV20-1 with TRBJ2-5, with a tentative D call TRBD2 (5 bases). Germline V gene lookup returns CDR1 DFQATT and CDR2 SNEGSKA (reference sequence). The CDR3 is 15 residues long.

The table lists this clonotype with a few counts. The chain has TRBV24-1 and TRBJ2-1; the D gene is possibly TRBD2 (5 bases). The CDR3 has 11 amino acids. V lost 5 bases to trimming and J lost 15 bases, with 13 bases between them. Germline V gives CDR1 KGHDR, CDR2 SFDVKD. CDR3 sequence reads: CATSGRGRWFF. In nucleotides, the CDR3 is TGTGCCACCAGTGGAAGAGGGCGCTGGTTCTTC.

In the case of this clonotype: Mismatch with germline at one junction end may stem from a read error. The CDR3 spells CASSEGRLAFNTGGLFF. As DNA, the CDR3 is TGTGCCAGCAGCGAAGGTAGGCTAGCTTTCAACACAGGGGGGCTGTTTTTT. The V call is TRBV7-9, the J call TRBJ2-2; 8 bases map to TRBD1. This CDR3 is built from 17 residues. Germline CDR1 SEHNR, CDR2 FQNEAQ (reference sequence).

As for this clonotype: It is likely a read error, because the conserved phenylalanine at the end of the CDR3 is missing. The rearrangement uses TRBV30 and TRBJ2-1; 7 bases align to TRBD2. The CDR3 totals 14 residues. Per germline, CDR1 GTSNPN and CDR2 SVGIG (reference sequence). The CDR3 DNA reads as TGTGTCTGGACCCGCGGGAGTGGCTACAATGAGCAGTTCCTC. Its translation: CVWTRGSGYNEQFL.

This clonotype was recorded many times. This chain uses TRBV20-1 with TRBJ2-3; perhaps TRBD2 as D (5 bases). The germline V gene has CDR1 DFQATT and CDR2 SNEGSKA (reference sequence). CDR3 length equals 14 residues. Deletions cut 3 bases from V and 0 bases from J, with 10 bases between. CDR3 amino acids: CSARRAISTDTQYF. CDR3 nucleotides: TGCAGTGCTAGGAGGGCTATTAGCACAGATACGCAGTATTTT.

The chain is built from TRBV6-6 and TRBJ2-7; D not certain. Trimming pared 2 bases from V and 6 bases from J, leaving 8 bases between. Germline CDR1 reads MNHNY; CDR2 reads SVGAGI (reference sequence). This CDR3 has 12 residues. The CDR3: CASSYPILEQYF. The DNA of the CDR3 is TGTGCCAGCAGTTACCCCATCCTCGAGCAGTACTTC.

About this clonotype: Germline is not matched at one junction end, which may reflect a read error. J is TRBJ2-7 and V is TRBV5-5; 11 bases map to TRBD1. The CDR3 loop spans 15 amino acids. Germline V CDR1 and CDR2: SGHKS, YYEKEE (reference sequence). The CDR3 protein is CASSLDGQGAHDQYF. CDR3 nucleotide sequence: TGTGCCAGCAGCTTAGATGGACAGGGGGCCCACGATCAGTACTTC.

This clonotype was recorded once. This is likely a read error, given that the CDR3 carries no conserved phenylalanine or tryptophan at its end. CDR3 coding DNA: TGCAGTGCTAGTATCTCCCGAGAGACCCAGTACTCC. It specifies CSASISRETQYS. The V gene is TRBV20-1, the J gene TRBJ2-5; D is unclear. Trimming left V 3 bases short and J 4 bases short, with 9 bases between. Germline CDR1 and CDR2: DFQATT and SNEGSKA (reference sequence). This CDR3 comprises 12 residues.

The chain has TRBV29-1 and TRBJ2-1; no firm D call. CDR1 is SQVTM, CDR2 ANQGSEA, per germline. Trimming removed 8 bases at V and 8 bases at J, with 16 bases between. The CDR3 has 12 residues. Here the CDR3 DNA reads TGCAGCATTGTTGGGGTTAGGGATGAGCAGTTCTTC. Protein sequence: CSIVGVRDEQFF.

This clonotype appeared a few times. One end of the junction fails to match germline, which may point to a read error. The chain is built from TRBV29-1 and TRBJ2-3; D is perhaps TRBD2 (6 bases). This CDR3 has 16 amino acids. The germline V gene has CDR1 SQVTM and CDR2 ANQGSEA. The CDR3: CSAPGLRAGSTDMQYF. DNA for the CDR3: TGCAGCGCTCCGGGACTCCGAGCGGGTAGCACAGATATGCAGTACTTT.

On this clonotype itself: A junction boundary mismatches the germline segment, possibly from a read error. This chain connects TRBV12-3 or TRBV12-4 to TRBJ2-7; D call uncertain. The CDR3 consists of 12 residues. The CDR3 DNA follows: TGTGCCAGCAGTCCGGACCTCTACGAACAGTACTTC. Its translation is CASSPDLYEQYF.

This clonotype was recorded only once. Likely a read error: the CDR3 ends without its conserved phenylalanine or tryptophan. CDR3 protein: CASSQEGGPGTDTQYL. CDR3 DNA sequence: TGCGCCAGCAGCCAAGAGGGTGGGCCAGGCACAGATACGCAGTATCTT. The V gene is TRBV4-1, the J gene TRBJ2-3; D call uncertain. There are 16 residues in the CDR3. V lost 0 bases to trimming and J lost 1 base, with 11 bases between them. CDR1 is MGHRA and CDR2 is YSYEKL in the germline V gene.

This clonotype is a singleton in its sample. One junction end disagrees with the germline gene, perhaps due to a read error. This CDR3 reads CTSSSSAGGRTEHFF. The CDR3 DNA is TGTACCAGCAGCTCCTCCGCCGGGGGGAGGACTGAGCACTTCTTC. The chain carries TRBV13 and TRBJ2-1, with 7 bases fitting TRBD2. CDR1 and CDR2 from the germline V gene are PRHDT and FYEKMQ (reference sequence). The CDR3 length is 15 residues.